This T cell receptor beta chain was sequenced in a study of yellow fever vaccine responses in identical twins. On this clonotype itself: The target antigen is unknown.

Study-level findings and limits: Reported findings indicate that twins' vaccine T cell responses seemed partially convergent, partially personalized.

MiXCR, applied by TCRdb to the RT-PCR reads, yields one record per CDR3 protein. Of several hundred distinct CDR3 sequences listed, 80% are singletons. The CDR3 spans 17 residues. V lost 7 bases and J lost 3; bases outside the gene matches: 16. Germline CDR1 and CDR2: LGHNT and FRNRAP. The material was T cells from blood (PBMCs), unsorted or a sorted subset (not recorded which), obtained before or after yellow fever vaccination (not recorded which). The chain employs TRBV12-5 and TRBJ2-7; 9 bases are a match to TRBD2. This clonotype originated in a female donor who received the yellow fever vaccine. In nucleotides, the CDR3 is TGTGCTAGTGCCCTTCCGGCGGGTAGCGGGGGCCACTACGAGCAGTACGTC. It encodes CASALPAGSGGHYEQYV.